Each of the 31 T cell receptor beta chains below was sequenced from the same sample in a study of blood T cell repertoires in COVID-19. Here immunoSEQ multiplex PCR was the method, and the copy in TCRdb shows in-frame clones only, minus some. Of about 120,000 clones listed, approximately 87% were seen once; the top ten hold about 2.1%. The sample consisted of peripheral blood. The receptors stem from a man aged 25-45 years with acute or convalescent COVID-19.

The chain combines TRBV13 with TRBJ1-2; D call uncertain. CDR1 PRHDT and CDR2 FYEKMQ come from the germline V gene (reference sequence). This CDR3 has 12 amino acids. Trimming removed 4 bases from V and 6 bases from J, with 9 bases in between. The CDR3 is CASSSREDGYTF. CDR3 DNA: TGTGCCAGCAGCTCCCGGGAGGATGGCTACACCTTC. Combining the CDR3 with reference TRBV13 and TRBJ1-2 gives the whole variable domain AAGVIQSPRHLIKEKRETATLKCYPIPRHDTVYWYQQGPGQDPQFLISFYEKMQSDKGSIPDRFSAQQFSDYHSELNMSSLELGDSALYFCASSSREDGYTFGSGTRLTVV.

The chain links TRBV9 to TRBJ2-2, with 12 positions matching TRBD1. CDR1 is SGDLS and CDR2 is YYNGEE in the germline V gene. CDR3 length equals 16 residues. With 4 bases clipped from V and 2 bases from J, the junction kept 3 bases outside the gene matches. CDR3 DNA sequence: TGTGCCAGCAGCTGGGACAGGGGGCAAAACACCGGGGAGCTGTTTTTT. This translates into CASSWDRGQNTGELFF.

The gene calls are TRBV2 and TRBJ2-2; 8 nucleotides agree with TRBD1. Germline trimming cut 4 bases from V and 1 base from J; bases unmatched to any gene: 8. Germline loops: CDR1 SNHLY, CDR2 FYNNEI. The CDR3 loop spans 17 amino acids. The CDR3 loop is CASSVDRVKGNTGELFF. Here the CDR3 DNA reads TGTGCCAGCAGTGTGGACAGGGTTAAGGGGAACACCGGGGAGCTGTTTTTT.

The V and J genes are TRBV3-1 (or the pseudogene TRBV3-2) and TRBJ2-3; TRBD2 matches 13 bases. From germline, CDR1 is LGHDT and CDR2 YNNKEL (reference sequence). This CDR3 has 20 amino acids. The J segment lost 1 base and the V segment lost 1 base, leaving 11 bases of the junction unmatched. CDR3 sequence (DNA): TGTGCCAGCAGCCAAGTCGAGACTAGCGGGGGGCCTAGTCGCACAGATACGCAGTATTTT. It is translated as CASSQVETSGGPSRTDTQYF.

This chain uses TRBV5-8 with TRBJ1-2; unclear D gene. Germline V gene lookup returns CDR1 SGHTS and CDR2 YDEGEE. The CDR3 sequence is 15 residues long. Trimming left V 0 bases short and J 6 bases short, with 15 bases between. This chain's CDR3 is CASSLAGSPWDGYTF. The CDR3 DNA reads as TGTGCCAGCAGCTTGGCAGGCAGCCCCTGGGATGGCTACACCTTC.

The CDR3 loop reads CASSLELRTEAFF. The CDR3 bases are TGTGCCAGCAGCTTAGAACTTAGAACTGAAGCTTTCTTT. The chain carries TRBV7-9 and TRBJ1-1; D is undetermined. Germline lookup yields CDR1 SEHNR and CDR2 FQNEAQ (reference sequence). This CDR3 is 13 amino acids long. V was trimmed by 1 base and J by 5 bases, leaving 8 bases between them.

The gene calls are TRBV3-1 (or the pseudogene TRBV3-2) and TRBJ2-3; D uncertain. The germline V gene has CDR1 LGHDT and CDR2 YNNKEL (reference sequence). The CDR3 has 15 residues. V shed 2 bases and J shed 1 base, with 10 bases lying between them. CDR3 bases: TGTGCCAGCAGCCAATGGGCCCAACGCACAGATACGCAGTATTTT. It specifies CASSQWAQRTDTQYF.

The rearrangement joins TRBV5-6 to TRBJ2-2; the match to TRBD2 covers 8 bases. The CDR3 contains 16 residues. Germline loops: CDR1 SGHDT, CDR2 YYEEEE. V dropped 4 bases and J dropped 6; count of bases not matched to a gene: 11. CDR3 protein: CASSPTPGLVSGELFF. The CDR3 nucleotides read TGTGCCAGCAGCCCAACTCCGGGACTAGTATCCGGGGAGCTGTTTTTT.

This clone is a singleton in its sample. The chain couples TRBV29-1 to TRBJ1-4; D unresolved. The germline V and J ends were trimmed by 1 base and 2 bases, with 5 bases remaining between them. CDR1 and CDR2 from the germline V gene are SQVTM and ANQGSEA. This CDR3 comprises 13 residues. DNA for the CDR3: TGCAGCGTTGAAGGAGTCACTAATGAAAAACTGTTTTTT. It is translated as CSVEGVTNEKLFF.

This chain connects TRBV6-5 to TRBJ1-1; 8 bases map to TRBD1. The CDR3 spans 15 residues. CDR1 and CDR2 from the germline V gene are MNHEY and SVGAGI. V lost 2 bases, J lost 6 bases, and 8 bases stayed unmatched. CDR3 sequence reads: CASSYAAGGVPEAFF. The CDR3 DNA reads TGTGCCAGCAGTTACGCGGCAGGGGGCGTCCCTGAAGCTTTCTTT.

This clone was counted a few times. This rearrangement joins TRBV7-2 to TRBJ1-2; TRBD1 might be the D (5 bases). This CDR3 spans 15 amino acids. Between the trimmed V and J ends, which lost 1 base and 4 bases, there was a span of 13 bases. The germline V gene has CDR1 SGHTA and CDR2 FQGNSA. The CDR3 DNA follows: TGTGCCAGCAGCTTAGATTGGCAGGGAGGCTATGGCTACACCTTC. It encodes CASSLDWQGGYGYTF. Combining the CDR3 with reference TRBV7-2 and TRBJ1-2 gives the whole variable domain GAGVSQSPSNKVTEKGKDVELRCDPISGHTALYWYRQSLGQGLEFLIYFQGNSAPDKSGLPSDRFSAERTGGSVSTLTIQRTQQEDSAVYLCASSLDWQGGYGYTFGSGTRLTVV.

The chain is built from TRBV15 and TRBJ2-1; 8 nucleotides align to TRBD2. The V and J ends lost 2 bases and 2 bases, in that order; junction bases with no gene match: 2. In germline, CDR1 is LNHNV, CDR2 YYDKDF (reference sequence). CDR3 size: 15 residues. CDR3 DNA sequence: TGTGCCACCAGCAGACTAGCGGGTCCCTACAATGAGCAGTTCTTC. Residues: CATSRLAGPYNEQFF.

J is TRBJ2-2 and V is TRBV15, with 7 bases matching TRBD2. V was pared by 0 bases and J by 8 bases, with 3 bases of the junction left unmatched. Germline V gene data show CDR1 as LNHNV and CDR2 as YYDKDF (reference sequence). The CDR3 extends over 14 amino acids. The CDR3 coding sequence is TGTGCCACCAGCAGAGAATTTAGCGGGGGGGAGCTGTTTTTT. Its translation: CATSREFSGGELFF.

The rearrangement joins TRBV10-3 to TRBJ2-1, with 8 bases aligning to TRBD2. Unmatched junction bases numbered 7, after V lost 3 bases and J lost 0 bases. Germline CDR1 and CDR2: ENHRY and SYGVKD. The CDR3 extends over 17 amino acids. The DNA for the CDR3 is TGTGCCATCAGTGACCTGCTAAGCGGGAGCTCCTACAATGAGCAGTTCTTC. This gives the protein CAISDLLSGSSYNEQFF.

The V gene is TRBV5-1, the J gene TRBJ2-3, with 15 bases lining up with TRBD2. Germline values: CDR1 SGHRS, CDR2 YFSETQ. This CDR3 region has 15 residues. Trimming removed 4 bases from V and 4 bases from J; junction bases left unmatched: 1. Here the CDR3 reads CASSGTSGGSDTQYF. The DNA for the CDR3 is TGCGCCAGCAGCGGGACTAGCGGGGGGTCAGATACGCAGTATTTT.

V usage is TRBV7-3 and J usage is TRBJ1-2, with 10 nucleotides matching TRBD1. Germline lookup yields CDR1 SGHTA and CDR2 FQGTGA. The CDR3 has 17 residues. Trimming at V came to 5 bases and at J to 4 bases, leaving 13 bases not matched to a gene. The CDR3 loop is CASSPQPTTGGSYGYTF. In DNA, the CDR3 is TGTGCCAGCAGCCCCCAACCTACGACAGGGGGCTCCTATGGCTACACCTTC.

This clone occurred once. The chain employs TRBV9 and TRBJ1-5, with D possibly being TRBD1 (6 bases). Germline V gene data show CDR1 as SGDLS and CDR2 as YYNGEE. V was clipped by 0 bases and J by 0 bases, with 13 bases between them. The CDR3 loop spans 17 amino acids. The chain's CDR3 is CASSVGDRRYSNQPQHF. The CDR3 DNA sequence: TGTGCCAGCAGCGTAGGTGACAGGCGTTATAGCAATCAGCCCCAGCATTTT. Full variable domain (outside the CDR3, taken from reference TRBV9 and TRBJ1-5): DSGVTQTPKHLITATGQRVTLRCSPRSGDLSVYWYQQSLDQGLQFLIQYYNGEERAKGNILERFSAQQFPDLHSELNLSSLELGDSALYFCASSVGDRRYSNQPQHFGDGTRLSIL.

This clone was counted between two and nine times. V and J are TRBV10-3 and TRBJ1-1; no reliable D call. The V end lost 8 bases, the J end lost 2 bases, and 12 bases lay between the germline ends. Germline V gene lookup returns CDR1 ENHRY and CDR2 SYGVKD. The CDR3 runs 13 residues. The CDR3 DNA sequence: TGTGCCATCTCGAGGACTGATAACACTGAAGCTTTCTTT. As protein: CAISRTDNTEAFF.

This clone came up once. The chain employs TRBV6-4 and TRBJ2-3; D might be TRBD1 (6 bases). V was pared by 8 bases and J by 0 bases, with 15 bases between. The germline V gene has CDR1 MRHNA and CDR2 SNTAGT. There are 15 residues in the CDR3. The CDR3 nucleotides are TGTGCCAGCTCTCAGGGGAGCCTAAGCACAGATACGCAGTATTTT. It translates to CASSQGSLSTDTQYF.

V gene TRBV24-1 combines with J gene TRBJ2-2; TRBD2 matches 10 bases. With V trimmed by 4 bases and J by 3 bases, 4 bases remained unmatched. The CDR3 is 16 amino acids. Germline CDR1 and CDR2: KGHDR and SFDVKD. The CDR3 here is CATSESTSGYTGELFF. CDR3 DNA: TGTGCCACCAGTGAGTCGACTAGCGGGTACACCGGGGAGCTGTTTTTT.

This clone was counted a few times. This rearrangement joins TRBV6-2 or TRBV6-3 to TRBJ1-2, with 7 nucleotides matching TRBD1. This CDR3 is 13 amino acids long. Germline loops: CDR1 MNHEY, CDR2 SVGEGT. Trimming took 2 bases from V and 14 from J; bases not matched to a gene: 11. CDR3 bases: TGTGCCAGCAGTTACGACAGGGTTTGGATGGGTACCTTC. Translating gives CASSYDRVWMGTF.

The chain couples TRBV19 to TRBJ2-7, with a possible D match to TRBD2 (6 bases). Germline lookup yields CDR1 LNHDA and CDR2 SQIVND (reference sequence). The CDR3 covers 13 residues. V dropped 7 bases and J dropped 9 bases, with 19 bases sitting between them. The CDR3 DNA sequence: TGTGCCAGTATTGCTCCGGTGACTAGAAGGCAGTACTTC. This codes for CASIAPVTRRQYF.

The chain combines TRBV2 with TRBJ2-5; D possibly corresponds to TRBD1 (6 bases). The V end was cut by 5 bases, the J end by 1 base, with 17 bases between. Looked up from germline, CDR1 is SNHLY and CDR2 is FYNNEI. This CDR3 contains 16 residues. The CDR3 region is CASSNFGRGTQETQYF. DNA of the CDR3: TGTGCCAGCAGTAACTTTGGTAGGGGGACCCAAGAGACCCAGTACTTC.

The V gene is TRBV30, the J gene TRBJ2-2; TRBD1 might be the D (5 bases). V was shortened by 4 bases and J by 2 bases, with 11 bases between the two germline ends. The CDR3 is 14 residues long. Germline V gives CDR1 GTSNPN, CDR2 SVGIG (reference sequence). CDR3 bases: TGTGCCTGGACTGGGGCTGTAAACACCGGGGAGCTGTTTTTT. This sequence encodes CAWTGAVNTGELFF. The full variable domain, its missing parts supplied by reference TRBV30 and TRBJ2-2, is SQTIHQWPATLVQPVGSPLSLECTVEGTSNPNLYWYRQAAGRGLQLLFYSVGIGQISSEVPQNLSASRPQDRQFILSSKKLLLSDSGFYLCAWTGAVNTGELFFGEGSRLTVL.

This clone was seen just once. The CDR3 region is CATRQGNTEAFF. DNA for the CDR3: TGTGCCACCAGACAGGGGAACACTGAAGCTTTCTTT. The V call is TRBV25-1, the J call TRBJ1-1; TRBD1 agrees at 7 bases. This CDR3 comprises 12 residues. The germline CDR1 and CDR2 sequences are MGHDK and SYGVNS. With V trimmed by 10 bases and J by 1 base, 3 bases remained unmatched.

The J gene is TRBJ1-2, the V gene TRBV5-6; D perhaps matches TRBD1 (6 bases). Trimming cost V 2 bases and J 5 bases, with 10 bases left between them. Looked up from germline, CDR1 is SGHDT and CDR2 is YYEEEE. The CDR3 runs to 13 residues. The CDR3 here is CASSLQGDYGYTF. The DNA for the CDR3 is TGTGCCAGCAGCTTACAGGGAGATTATGGCTACACCTTC.

This clone appeared a few times. The chain employs TRBV15 and TRBJ2-7; TRBD1 agrees at 7 bases. V trimming: 1 base; J trimming: 0 bases; junction bases outside the gene matches: 9. CDR3 length: 17 residues. The germline CDR1 and CDR2 sequences are LNHNV and YYDKDF (reference sequence). In DNA, the CDR3 is TGTGCCACCAGCAGAGGGTATCAAGGGGGCCACTCCTACGAGCAGTACTTC. Translated, it gives CATSRGYQGGHSYEQYF.

The genes are TRBV18 and TRBJ2-3, with D uncertain. V dropped 2 bases and J dropped 3 bases, with 9 bases sitting between them. The CDR3 totals 14 residues. Germline-derived CDR1 and CDR2 are KGHSH and LQKENI. In DNA form, the CDR3 reads TGTGCCAGCTCACCAGGGCCCACAACAGATACGCAGTATTTT. Translation: CASSPGPTTDTQYF.

V gene TRBV6-5 combines with J gene TRBJ2-7, with D possibly being TRBD2 (5 bases). The CDR3 contains 13 residues. Germline-derived CDR1 and CDR2 are MNHEY and SVGAGI. Trimming took 5 bases from V and 2 from J, leaving 10 bases between them. The CDR3 loop is CASSRTGAYEQYF. CDR3 nucleotide sequence: TGTGCCAGCAGTAGGACCGGGGCCTACGAGCAGTACTTC.

The chain couples TRBV7-6 to TRBJ2-7; D might be TRBD2 (5 bases). The ends were cut back, 4 bases at V and 6 bases at J, with 13 bases in the middle. Germline values: CDR1 SGHVS, CDR2 FNYEAQ. CDR3 length equals 13 residues. The CDR3 DNA reads TGTGCCAGCAGCTCCGGGGATCACGGCGAGCAGTACGTC. This sequence encodes CASSSGDHGEQYV.

This sequence joins TRBV20-1 and TRBJ1-2; TRBD1 matches 11 bases. Germline V CDR1 and CDR2: DFQATT, SNEGSKA (reference sequence). The CDR3 totals 14 residues. The J segment lost 2 bases and the V segment lost 3 bases, leaving 2 bases of the junction unmatched. The CDR3 DNA is TGCAGTGCTAGTAGGACAGGGGGCAACTATGGCTACACCTTC. It codes for CSASRTGGNYGYTF.